This TCR beta chain was documented in a study of cytotoxic CD8 clonotypes in ibrutinib-treated CLL. Trimming removed 0 bases from V and 6 bases from J, with 12 bases in between. The CDR3 consists of 14 residues. CDR1 is LGHNA, CDR2 YNFKEQ, per germline. TCRdb's copy holds only in-frame clones and misses some; the assay was immunoSEQ multiplex PCR. The table has tens of thousands of clones, roughly 50% seen once; the top ten hold 20% to 30%. The chain is built from TRBV4-2 and TRBJ2-7, with D hard to call. The origin of this receptor is a human donor with chronic lymphocytic leukemia. The specimen was PBMCs, collected at disease progression, from a patient treated with ibrutinib. CDR3 sequence: CASSQDMLAFEQYF. The DNA for the CDR3 is TGTGCCAGCAGCCAAGACATGCTTGCTTTCGAGCAGTACTTC.